The present entry profiles one T cell receptor beta chain with its context. The clone's antigen remains unknown. Within one base of it there is no much larger clone, and no base qualities were kept. The sample comes from a study of blood T cell repertoires in COVID-19 (dated by TCRdb to about 2020). Regarding the research as a whole: Samples covering the acute and convalescent phases of COVID-19 were provided by collaborators in the United States, Italy and Spain. The material from the prospective study consisted of cDNA or gDNA derived from T cells, B-cell-depleted T cells, or PBMCs. Subjects who had been exposed to COVID-19, were actively infected with it, or had recovered from it provided the deeply sampled blood TCRbeta repertoires that made up the dataset. The repertoires were released in a freely available public database meant as a resource for research on the immune response to SARS-CoV-2. The samples were drawn from two sources: the first 160 participants of the ongoing ImmuneRACE study, and fewer than 1,500 subjects contributed by 6 global collaborators. Nearly every sample came with metadata listing a de-identified subject ID, COVID-19 status, age in years and sex. Where available, HLA class I and class II types were taken from metadata supplied by the sample provider and were not determined by assay-based typing. Broader findings and caveats from the paper: How much clinical and demographic metadata was included differed by source and by participant, and the metadata was provided uncurated.

Collaborating institutions collected whole blood in K2EDTA tubes following their own protocols. For TCRbeta analysis, collaborator samples were shipped as frozen whole blood, as isolated PBMCs, or as DNA extracted from either sample type. The immunoSEQ Assay, a bias-controlled multiplex PCR, was used to amplify TCRbeta CDR3 regions from genomic DNA. In the authors' own workflow: The number of nucleated cells in each sample was estimated from the amplification of reference gene primers within the assay. Sequence reads were collapsed and filtered to measure the absolute abundance of every unique TCRbeta CDR3 rearrangement. For each sample, productive Simpson clonality was calculated as the square root of Simpson's diversity index across productive rearrangements. As stored in TCRdb, this immuneACCESS dataset retains in-frame rearrangements with V and J assigned. A fraction of the clones does not appear; measured against another copy, unresolved V genes explain less than half of the discrepancy, and the remainder lacks a known reason. The DNA was the basis for D and trimming; V, J and clone size are from that table. Here the sample has around 25,000 clones; around 90% occur a single time. The ten largest clones take up 1.5% to 2% of the sample.

The CDR3 runs 18 residues from the cysteine to the phenylalanine. CDR3 DNA only is kept here, 54 bases in frame from base 1. The germline V gene (reference sequence) yields SEHNR for CDR1 and FQNEAQ for CDR2. Deletion took 1 base off V and 0 bases off J, with a span of 13 bases between the germline ends. This clonotype was obtained from a woman aged 60-70 years with active COVID-19. Sequenced material: peripheral blood. The rearrangement joined TRBV7-9 to TRBJ2-6; tentative D gene TRBD1, with 5 bases matching. The CDR3 corresponds to CASSLGLGVVSGANVLTF. At the DNA level, the sequence is TGTGCCAGCAGCTTAGGTTTAGGGGTCGTCTCTGGGGCCAACGTCCTGACTTTC.